A single sample is the source of the 9 T cell receptor beta chains below, sequenced in a study of TIL therapy for anti-PD-1-resistant metastatic lung cancer. The immunoSEQ assay was v3. The data were produced by immunoSEQ multiplex PCR, yet TCRdb's version contains in-frame clones alone and is incomplete. The table has about 52,000 clones, 79% seen once. The sample's time point: pre-treatment sample, taken before nivolumab and TIL therapy. The sample in question was blood, obtained at baseline. The source is a woman aged 30-79 years with non-small cell lung cancer.

The rearrangement uses TRBV25-1 and TRBJ2-2; 11 nucleotides match TRBD1. CDR3 length: 16 amino acids. The V gene's germline CDR1 is MGHDK and CDR2 SYGVNS. J gave up 2 bases and V 4 bases, and 3 bases lay outside the gene matches. As DNA, the CDR3 is TGTGCCAGCAGTGTCCGGACAGGGGGCAACACCGGGGAGCTGTTTTTT. Its translation: CASSVRTGGNTGELFF.

V usage is TRBV6-5 and J usage is TRBJ1-3; D ambiguous. The CDR3 consists of 15 residues. Germline CDR1 reads MNHEY; CDR2 reads SVGAGI. V was cut by 7 bases and J by 0 bases, with 13 bases left in between. The CDR3 DNA reads as TGTGCCAGCACGCGGGGTTGGAGCTCTGGAAACACCATATATTTT. This translates into CASTRGWSSGNTIYF.

V gene TRBV5-1 combines with J gene TRBJ1-1, with unresolved D. Germline CDR1 and CDR2: SGHRS and YFSETQ. Trimming left V 0 bases short and J 5 bases short, with 14 bases between. The CDR3 has 15 amino acids. CDR3 in amino acids: CASSLEILGSTEAFF. As DNA, the CDR3 is TGCGCCAGCAGCTTGGAGATATTGGGGAGTACTGAAGCTTTCTTT.

Points on this clone: The identical CDR3 is also encoded by other nucleotide sequences in the sample. The chain employs TRBV14 and TRBJ1-2; D is perhaps TRBD1 (5 bases). V shed 3 bases and J shed 2 bases, with 7 bases lying between them. The V gene's germline CDR1 is SGHDN and CDR2 FVKESK. This CDR3 comprises 13 residues. This CDR3 is CASSQGTNYGYTF. In nucleotides, the CDR3 is TGTGCCAGCAGCCAGGGGACGAACTATGGCTACACCTTC.

V and J are TRBV30 and TRBJ2-1, with TRBD2 identical over 15 bases. CDR3 length: 18 residues. V shed 5 bases, J shed 0 bases, and the junction held 8 bases outside the gene matches. Germline values: CDR1 GTSNPN, CDR2 SVGIG (reference sequence). The CDR3 loop is CAWGTSGGSISSYNEQFF. In nucleotides, the CDR3 is TGTGCCTGGGGGACTAGCGGGGGGTCTATTAGCTCCTACAATGAGCAGTTCTTC.

The chain links TRBV30 to TRBJ1-5; weak D call: TRBD1 (5 bases). The germline V and J ends were trimmed by 4 bases and 1 base, with 14 bases remaining between them. Germline values: CDR1 GTSNPN, CDR2 SVGIG (reference sequence). This CDR3 contains 15 residues. The CDR3 nucleotides are TGTGCCTGGACCACGGGGGGTTCGAGCAATCAGCCCCAGCATTTT. Residues: CAWTTGGSSNQPQHF.

This chain joins TRBV11-2 and TRBJ2-7; no reliable D call. The CDR3 has 12 amino acids. Germline CDR1 reads SGHAT; CDR2 reads FQNNGV. The ends were cut back, 2 bases at V and 3 bases at J, with 5 bases in the middle. This CDR3 reads CASSLLGYEQYF. Here the CDR3 DNA reads TGTGCCAGCAGCTTATTGGGCTACGAGCAGTACTTC.

This chain connects TRBV5-5 to TRBJ2-1; the D is unclear. Germline CDR1 and CDR2: SGHKS and YYEKEE (reference sequence). Trimming removed 4 bases at V and 10 bases at J, with 15 bases between. The CDR3 has 13 amino acids. In DNA form, the CDR3 reads TGTGCCAGCAGCCCTCCGGGTTCAGGCGAGCAGTTCTTC. Protein sequence: CASSPPGSGEQFF.

CDR3 sequence: CASSPQHGYTF. CDR3 DNA: TGTGCCAGCAGCCCTCAGCATGGCTACACCTTC. The gene calls are TRBV5-6 and TRBJ1-2, with D unresolved. Germline values: CDR1 SGHDT, CDR2 YYEEEE. The CDR3 extends over 11 amino acids. The V end was cut by 4 bases, the J end by 6 bases, with 7 bases between.